Below, 8 T cell receptor beta chains from the same sample are listed, as sequenced in a study of hypomethylating agent response in myelodysplastic syndrome. Data came from immunoSEQ multiplex PCR; TCRdb stores just in-frame clones and leaves some out. The sample lists thousands of clones; about 90% were seen once. The source was bone marrow, collected before or after starting hypomethylating agent treatment for myelodysplastic syndrome (not recorded which). The receptors originated from a human donor with myelodysplastic syndrome.

The chain couples TRBV5-6 to TRBJ2-1, with a tentative D call TRBD2 (5 bases). The CDR3 sequence is 17 residues long. V was trimmed by 4 bases and J by 2 bases, leaving 19 bases between them. Germline CDR1 is SGHDT and CDR2 is YYEEEE. DNA for the CDR3: TGTGCCAGCAGCCCTAAGTCTCTGGACTTCACCTACAATGAGCAGTTCTTC. This gives the protein CASSPKSLDFTYNEQFF.

The V call is TRBV6-5, the J call TRBJ2-7; no clear D gene. The ends were cut back, 6 bases at V and 2 bases at J, with 8 bases in the middle. This CDR3 contains 12 residues. Germline CDR1 and CDR2: MNHEY and SVGAGI. As DNA, the CDR3 is TGTGCCAGCAGCCGAACTACCTACGAGCAGTACTTC. This sequence encodes CASSRTTYEQYF.

The V gene is TRBV19, the J gene TRBJ2-7; 8 bases line up with TRBD1. J gave up 4 bases and V 3 bases, and 8 bases lay outside the gene matches. CDR1 and CDR2 (germline): LNHDA, SQIVND (reference sequence). The CDR3 consists of 15 residues. The CDR3 nucleotides read TGTGCCAGTAGTATGCGGACAGGGAGCCTATACGAGCAGTACTTC. Translating it yields CASSMRTGSLYEQYF.

The J gene is TRBJ2-7, the V gene TRBV6-6; 9 nucleotides line up with TRBD1. Per the germline V gene, CDR1 is MNHNY and CDR2 is SVGAGI (reference sequence). This CDR3 region has 15 residues. J was trimmed by 2 bases and V by 8 bases; bases with no gene match: 10. CDR3 loop: CASGSEGTGTYEQYF. The DNA of the CDR3 is TGTGCCAGCGGAAGTGAGGGGACAGGGACCTACGAGCAGTACTTC.

This clone occurred once. J is TRBJ2-7 and V is TRBV11-2, with 8 bases identical to TRBD2. The junction had 8 bases not matched to a gene; V was cut back by 5 bases and J by 2 bases. Germline CDR1 and CDR2: SGHAT and FQNNGV. This CDR3 spans 15 amino acids. The CDR3: CASSLGLAQTYEQYF. The CDR3 nucleotides read TGTGCCAGCAGCCTCGGACTAGCCCAAACCTACGAGCAGTACTTC. Full variable domain (missing parts from reference TRBV11-2 and TRBJ2-7): EAGVAQSPRYKIIEKRQSVAFWCNPISGHATLYWYQQILGQGPKLLIQFQNNGVVDDSQLPKDRFSAERLKGVDSTLKIQPAKLEDSAVYLCASSLGLAQTYEQYFGPGTRLTVT.

The chain links TRBV6-1 to TRBJ2-7; D is perhaps TRBD2 (5 bases). There are 15 residues in the CDR3. From germline, CDR1 is MNHNS and CDR2 SASEGT. The germline V and J ends were trimmed by 4 bases and 0 bases, with 13 bases remaining between them. The CDR3 loop reads CASSGRGYSSYEQYF. As DNA, the CDR3 is TGTGCCAGCAGTGGACGCGGGTATAGCTCCTACGAGCAGTACTTC.

The chain recombines TRBV19 with TRBJ2-1, with D possibly TRBD1 on 6 matching bases. V was shortened by 3 bases and J by 9 bases, with 12 bases between the two germline ends. Germline-derived CDR1 and CDR2 are LNHDA and SQIVND (reference sequence). The CDR3 extends over 13 amino acids. The CDR3 nucleotides read TGTGCCAGTAGTATTTTAGGGGGTGGTGAGCAGTTCTTC. Protein product: CASSILGGGEQFF.

The genes are TRBV7-9 and TRBJ1-1; D ambiguous. The germline V and J ends were trimmed by 5 bases and 7 bases, with 14 bases remaining between them. Germline CDR1 SEHNR, CDR2 FQNEAQ (reference sequence). This CDR3 comprises 13 residues. In DNA form, the CDR3 reads TGTGCCAGCAGCCGGACCGACGTGAGTGAAGCTTTCTTT. Protein: CASSRTDVSEAFF.